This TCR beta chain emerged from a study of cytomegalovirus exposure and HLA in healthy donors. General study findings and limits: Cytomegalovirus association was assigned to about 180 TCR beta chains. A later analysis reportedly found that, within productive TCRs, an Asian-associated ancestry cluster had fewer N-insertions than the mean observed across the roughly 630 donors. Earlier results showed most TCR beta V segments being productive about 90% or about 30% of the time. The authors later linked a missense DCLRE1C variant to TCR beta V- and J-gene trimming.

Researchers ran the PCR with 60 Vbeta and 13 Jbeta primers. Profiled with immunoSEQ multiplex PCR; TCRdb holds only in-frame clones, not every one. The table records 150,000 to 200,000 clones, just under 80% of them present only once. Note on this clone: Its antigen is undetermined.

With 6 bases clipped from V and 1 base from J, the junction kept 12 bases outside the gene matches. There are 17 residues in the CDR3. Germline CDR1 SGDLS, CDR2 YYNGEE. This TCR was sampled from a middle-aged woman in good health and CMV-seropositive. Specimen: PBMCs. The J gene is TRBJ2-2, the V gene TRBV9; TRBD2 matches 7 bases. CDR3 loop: CASTDGGTRKNTGELFF. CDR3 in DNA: TGTGCCAGCACGGACGGGGGGACGCGTAAGAACACCGGGGAGCTGTTTTTT.